This entry describes one T cell receptor beta chain. What it binds is unknown. The entry originates in a study of graft-versus-host responses after intestinal transplantation. Study at large: Recipients across the board were started on anti-thymocyte globulin induction, then kept on tacrolimus and steroids for about three years.

The J segment lost 12 bases and the V segment lost 5 bases, leaving 13 bases of the junction unmatched. This CDR3 contains 16 residues. Germline CDR1 MGHRA, CDR2 YSYEKL. Libraries were prepared by immunoSEQ multiplex PCR; TCRdb keeps only in-frame clonotypes and omits some of them. The table shows about 70,000 clones, with 90% to 95% occurring only once. Study-wide results and caveats: GvH clones were identified in recipient marrow, with some first appearing in ileum or blood.

The sequence was collected from a human donor who received an intestinal transplant. The V call is TRBV4-1, the J call TRBJ2-1, with 13 bases that match TRBD2. The material was unstimulated CD8+ T cells sorted from spleen or lymph node cells, obtained before intestinal transplant. This CDR3 is CASSFFRLAGGLTQFF. As DNA, the CDR3 is TGCGCCAGCAGCTTCTTTAGACTAGCGGGAGGCCTGACGCAGTTCTTC.